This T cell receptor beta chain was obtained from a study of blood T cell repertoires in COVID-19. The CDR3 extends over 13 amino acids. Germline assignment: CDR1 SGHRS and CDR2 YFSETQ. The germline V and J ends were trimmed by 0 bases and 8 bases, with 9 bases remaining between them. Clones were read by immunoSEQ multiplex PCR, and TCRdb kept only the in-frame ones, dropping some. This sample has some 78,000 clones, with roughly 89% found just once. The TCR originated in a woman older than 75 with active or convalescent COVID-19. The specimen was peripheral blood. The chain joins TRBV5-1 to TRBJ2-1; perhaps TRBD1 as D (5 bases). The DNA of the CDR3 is TGCGCCAGCAGCTTGGCAGGGTTGGATGAGCAGTTCTTC. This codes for CASSLAGLDEQFF.